This paragraph reports one T cell receptor (beta chain). Via MiXCR, TCRdb re-called the RT-PCR reads, giving one row per CDR3 protein. In the table there are around 150,000 distinct CDR3 sequences, approximately 30% of which are singletons. This sample is part of a study of patients and donors after allogeneic stem cell transplantation. The V gene lost 5 bases and the J gene lost 0 bases, with 19 bases spanning the gap. The CDR3 loop spans 16 amino acids. Germline CDR1 DFQATT, CDR2 SNEGSKA (reference sequence). The TCR comes from a human donor who was either an allogeneic HSCT recipient or a stem cell or donor lymphocyte infusion donor (not recorded which). It is not recorded whose cells these are; they may come from a transplant donor. The V call is TRBV20-1, the J call TRBJ1-2, with D possibly being TRBD1 (6 bases). Sequences were obtained from blood, either unsorted or a sorted T cell fraction (not recorded which). The CDR3 bases are TGCAGTGCTCCTGGGACATCTTCCCAAGCTAACTATGGCTACACCTTC. Amino acids: CSAPGTSSQANYGYTF.